These 4 T cell receptor delta chains were all obtained from the same sample, sequenced in a study of γδ T cells in repeated Plasmodium falciparum infection (dated by TCRdb to about 2021). For bulk TCR repertoire analysis, Vgamma9/Vdelta2+ and Vdelta2-negative gammadelta T cell populations were flow-sorted out of peripheral blood mononuclear cells. Library preparation used multiplex PCR. The reads were generated on an Illumina MiSeq. Identical DNA sequences were merged into single rows after TCRdb reprocessed the public reads with CATT. This sample holds 80,000 to 95,000 delta-chain clones; 1.4% were observed only once. 7% to 9.5% of the sample is in the top ten clones. The material sequenced was gamma-delta T cells from blood. The receptor source for this set is a pool of human donors (malaria-infected and uninfected, not separated).

With respect to this clone: The likely explanation is a read error, given a far larger clone one base away. The same CDR3 also results from other DNA sequences found in this sample. This chain connects TRDV2 to TRDJ1; TRDD3 matches 11 bases. Germline-derived CDR1 and CDR2 are GEAIGNYY and EKD. The J segment lost 0 bases and the V segment lost 0 bases, leaving 32 bases of the junction unmatched. The CDR3 length is 26 residues. The CDR3 region has the DNA TGTGCCTGTGACACCGTAAGGCCTCCTACTGGGCTTGGGGGATACGCTGTGGGTCAGTACACCGATAAACTCATCTTT. This codes for CACDTVRPPTGLGGYAVGQYTDKLIF.

A remark on this clone: The protein TCRdb gives is from a much larger clone and does not agree with this DNA's translation at residue 20, likely a read error; the protein shown here comes from the DNA. The chain's CDR3 is CALGELSRTYRTDYPYWRLHTDKLIF. CDR3 DNA: TGTGCTCTTGGGGAACTCTCCAGGACCTACCGGACGGACTACCCGTACTGGAGGTTGCACACCGATAAACTCATCTTT. This chain uses TRDV1 with TRDJ1; D possibly uses TRDD2 or TRDD3 (5 bases each). In the absence of a J gene in TCRdb, the DNA was matched to germline to assign it here. Germline V gives CDR1 TSWWSYY, CDR2 QGS. Trimming shortened V by 0 bases and J by 0 bases, and 41 bases separated the two germline ends. The CDR3 spans 26 residues.

Remarks on this clone: The protein in TCRdb stems from a much larger clone and differs at residue 17 from this DNA's translation, likely a read error; here the protein is translated from the DNA. The V and J genes are TRDV1 and TRDJ1, with D possibly being TRDD2 (5 bases). Germline values: CDR1 TSWWSYY, CDR2 QGS. The length of the CDR3 is 20 residues. V gave up 4 bases and J gave up 9 bases, with 36 bases separating them. Here the CDR3 DNA reads TGTGCTCTTGGGGGCCCCTGTGACCTACGCGTCTCCCAACAAGGAGATGAACTCATCTTT. Encoded protein: CALGGPCDLRVSQQGDELIF.

On this clone itself: The protein given by TCRdb reflects a much larger clone and differs at residue 11 from this DNA's translation, likely from a read error; the protein shown is the DNA's translation. The chain is built from TRDV1 and TRDJ1, with 8 bases aligning to TRDD3. Losses at the gene ends were 8 bases for V and 3 bases for J; bases not matched to a gene: 14. Germline-derived CDR1 and CDR2 are TSWWSYY and QGS. The CDR3 length is 16 residues. The CDR3 nucleotides are TGTGCTCTTAGGAAATGGGGGATTTATGGCTCCGATAAACTCATCTTT. Encoded protein: CALRKWGIYGSDKLIF.